This is a list of T cell receptor beta chains from one sample in a study of tumor-infiltrating lymphocytes in oesophageal squamous cell carcinoma. TCRdb reprocessed the PCR reads via MiXCR and lists one record per CDR3 protein. The table lists over 12,000 distinct CDR3 sequences, around 47% of them singletons. The sequencing sample was made of blood. Receptors originate from a male donor with esophageal squamous cell carcinoma. The CDR3 runs from the conserved cysteine through the conserved F or W. Fields, in order: J gene, V gene, clone size, D gene, CDR3 protein, CDR3 DNA. A D gene is named only where the DNA matches it firmly. Part of the rows lack a size; the others show once, few, many or a class for expanded clones.

>TRBJ2-1|TRBV5-1|many|.
CASSLTRESSYNEQFF
TGCGCCAGCAGCTTGACTAGAGAAAGCTCCTACAATGAGCAGTTCTTC
>TRBJ1-1|TRBV11-2|.|TRBD1
CASSRDSYTEAFF
TGTGCCAGCAGCCGGGACAGCTACACTGAAGCTTTCTTT
>TRBJ2-5|TRBV28|few|.
CANQRGNSPLHF
TGTGCCAACCAGAGGGGGAATTCACCCCTCCACTTC
>TRBJ2-7|TRBV7-2|few|TRBD1
CASSPYRGTSYEQYF
TGTGCCAGCAGCCCCTACAGGGGAACCTCCTACGAGCAGTACTTC
>TRBJ1-5|TRBV2|.|.
CASSEMHHSNQPQHF
TGTGCCAGCAGTGAGATGCACCATAGCAATCAGCCCCAGCATTTT
>TRBJ2-3|TRBV6-6|.|TRBD2
CASSYWASGGFTDTQYF
TGTGCCAGCAGTTACTGGGCTAGCGGGGGGTTCACAGATACGCAGTATTTT
>TRBJ2-7|TRBV11-3|many|TRBD2
CASRPGLARDEQYF
TGTGCCAGCAGACCCGGACTAGCTCGGGATGAGCAGTACTTC
>TRBJ2-5|TRBV5-1|.|.
CASSLSRIQETQYF
TGCGCCAGCAGCTTGAGCAGGATACAAGAGACCCAGTACTTC
>TRBJ1-5|TRBV5-5|.|TRBD1
CASSLFDRGDRPQHF
TGTGCCAGCAGCTTGTTTGACAGGGGGGATAGGCCCCAGCATTTT
>TRBJ2-5|TRBV28|many|.
CASKTGGLETQYF
TGTGCCAGCAAGACTGGGGGTTTGGAGACCCAGTACTTC
>TRBJ1-2|TRBV2|.|.
CASTSINYGYTF
TGTGCCAGCACCAGTATAAACTATGGCTACACCTTC
>TRBJ2-7|TRBV6-1|.|.
CASSEAGISYEQYF
TGTGCCAGCAGTGAAGCCGGGATCTCCTACGAGCAGTACTTC
>TRBJ2-1|TRBV6-1|.|TRBD2
CASRGGGTRGGGSYNEQFF
TGTGCCAGCAGGGGGGGCGGGACTAGGGGTGGCGGCTCCTACAATGAGCAGTTCTTC
>TRBJ2-7|TRBV7-3|.|TRBD1
CASSLGTGAYEQYF
TGTGCCAGCAGCTTGGGGACAGGAGCCTACGAGCAGTACTTC
>TRBJ2-7|TRBV6-1|many|.
CASSEPGLGWGDEQYF
TGTGCCAGCAGTGAACCGGGACTGGGGTGGGGGGATGAGCAGTACTTC
>TRBJ1-1|TRBV5-5|many|.
CASSLVAEAFF
TGTGCCAGCAGCCTTGTGGCTGAAGCTTTCTTT
>TRBJ2-1|TRBV28|once|TRBD2
CASSPPDSGIVNEQFF
TGTGCCAGCAGTCCGCCGGATAGCGGGATCGTCAATGAGCAGTTCTTC
>TRBJ2-5|TRBV7-9|few|.
CASSSVGETQYF
TGTGCCAGCAGCTCAGTGGGCGAGACCCAGTACTTC
>TRBJ2-6|TRBV7-3|medium-sized|.
CASSLSIGEQISGANVLTF
TGTGCCAGCAGCTTATCCATAGGGGAGCAGATCTCTGGGGCCAACGTCCTGACTTTC
>TRBJ2-5|TRBV7-2|few|.
CASSRRLSQETQYF
TGTGCCAGCAGCCGTAGACTCTCTCAAGAGACCCAGTACTTC
>TRBJ2-1|TRBV6-8|few|TRBD1
CASRMPGTGAEQFF
TGTGCCAGCAGAATGCCCGGGACAGGGGCTGAGCAGTTCTTC
>TRBJ1-2|TRBV7-9|many|.
CASSLQGPGGYTF
TGTGCCAGCAGCTTACAGGGGCCCGGGGGCTACACCTTC
>TRBJ2-5|TRBV2|once|TRBD1
CASRRDRGSYNEQYF
TGTGCCAGCAGGAGGGACAGGGGGTCCTACAATGAGCAGTACTTC
>TRBJ2-1|TRBV19|many|TRBD2
CASGREAEQFF
TGTGCCAGTGGGCGGGAGGCTGAGCAGTTCTTC
>TRBJ2-7|TRBV7-9|.|TRBD2
CASSLAGGLEGEQYF
TGTGCCAGCAGCTTGGCGGGAGGGCTAGAGGGTGAGCAGTACTTC
>TRBJ2-5|TRBV6-2/TRBV6-3|.|TRBD2
CASSYLAGDYEQYF
TGTGCCAGCAGTTATCTAGCGGGAGATTATGAGCAGTACTTC
>TRBJ2-6|TRBV7-6|.|.
CASSFRIAELQPGDPVLRF
.
>TRBJ2-7|TRBV7-6|.|.
CASSSAQGVTQYF
TGTGCCAGCAGTTCCGCACAGGGTGTTACCCAGTACTTC
>TRBJ2-7|TRBV27|medium-sized|TRBD2
CASSLSLPLAAYSYEQYF
TGTGCCAGCAGTTTATCCCTCCCTCTAGCGGCCTATTCCTACGAGCAGTACTTC
>TRBJ1-1|TRBV11-3|.|.
CASSRPGGRAAGELYF
TGTGCCAGCAGCCGACCGGGCGGGAGGGCCGCCGGGGAGCTGTATTTT